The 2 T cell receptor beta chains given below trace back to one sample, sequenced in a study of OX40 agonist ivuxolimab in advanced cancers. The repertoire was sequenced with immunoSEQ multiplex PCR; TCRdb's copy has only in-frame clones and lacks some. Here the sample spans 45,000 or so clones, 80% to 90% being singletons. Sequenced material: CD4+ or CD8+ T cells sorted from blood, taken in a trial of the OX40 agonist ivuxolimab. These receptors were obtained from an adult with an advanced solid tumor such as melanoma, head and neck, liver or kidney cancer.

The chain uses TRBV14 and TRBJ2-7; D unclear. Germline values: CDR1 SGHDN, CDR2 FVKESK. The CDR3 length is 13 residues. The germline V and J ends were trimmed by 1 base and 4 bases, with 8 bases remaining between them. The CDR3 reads CASSQGLLYEQYF. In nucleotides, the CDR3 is TGTGCCAGCAGCCAAGGATTGCTTTACGAGCAGTACTTC.

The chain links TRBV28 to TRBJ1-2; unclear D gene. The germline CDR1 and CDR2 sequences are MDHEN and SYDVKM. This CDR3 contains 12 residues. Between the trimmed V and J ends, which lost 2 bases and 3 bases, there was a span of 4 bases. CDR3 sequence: CASSLEDYGYTF. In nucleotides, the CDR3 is TGTGCCAGCAGTTTAGAGGACTATGGCTACACCTTC.